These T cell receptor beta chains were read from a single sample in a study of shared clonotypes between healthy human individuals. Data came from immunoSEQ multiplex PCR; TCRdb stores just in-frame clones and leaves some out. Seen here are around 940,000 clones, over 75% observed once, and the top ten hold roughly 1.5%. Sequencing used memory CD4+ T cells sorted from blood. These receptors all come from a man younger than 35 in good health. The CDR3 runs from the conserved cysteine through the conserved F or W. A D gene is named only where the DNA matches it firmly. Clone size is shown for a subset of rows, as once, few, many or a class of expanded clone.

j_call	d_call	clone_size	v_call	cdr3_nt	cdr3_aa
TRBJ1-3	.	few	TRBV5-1	TGCGCCAGCAGCTTGGATGGGGATACGGGAAACACCATATATTTT	CASSLDGDTGNTIYF
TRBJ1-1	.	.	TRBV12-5	TGTGCTAGTGGTCTAGGGACATCGTCTGAAGCTTTCTTT	CASGLGTSSEAFF
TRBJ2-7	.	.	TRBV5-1	TGCGCCAGCAGCCCCAGATCCTATATACTGAACTCCTACGAGCAGTACTTC	CASSPRSYILNSYEQYF
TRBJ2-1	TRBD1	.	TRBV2	TGTGCCAGCCGGGACAGGGGGTCTGAGCAGTTCTTC	CASRDRGSEQFF
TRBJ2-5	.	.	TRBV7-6	TGTGCCAGCAGCTTAAAGACAGCTGGAGAGACCCAGTACTTC	CASSLKTAGETQYF
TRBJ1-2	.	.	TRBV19	TGTGCCAGTAGTGGAGGGTACTATGGCTACACCTTC	CASSGGYYGYTF
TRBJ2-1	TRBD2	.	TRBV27	TGTGCCAGCAGAGGTAGCGGGGCATCCTACAATGAGCAGTTCTTC	CASRGSGASYNEQFF
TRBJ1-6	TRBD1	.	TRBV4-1	TGCGCCAGCACCCCCCCCGACAGGGCTAATTCACCCCTCCACTTT	CASTPPDRANSPLHF
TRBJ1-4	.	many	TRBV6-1	TGTGCCAGCAGTACAGGGATCGCTAATGAAAAACTGTTTTTT	CASSTGIANEKLFF
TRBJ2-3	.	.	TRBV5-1	TGCGCCAGCAGCTTGGTTGCGGGAAACTCAGATACGCAGTATTTT	CASSLVAGNSDTQYF
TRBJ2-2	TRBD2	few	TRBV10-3	TGTGCCATCAGTGAGCCCGGACTAGCGGCCACCGGGGAGCTGTTTTTT	CAISEPGLAATGELFF
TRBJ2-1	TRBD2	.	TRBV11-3	TGTGCCAGCAGCTTAGGGACTAGCGGGAGGGCCAATGAGCAGTTCTTC	CASSLGTSGRANEQFF
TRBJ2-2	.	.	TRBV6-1	TGTGCCAGCAGGGACTTATACACCGGGGAGCTGTTTTTT	CASRDLYTGELFF
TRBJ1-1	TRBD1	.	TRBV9	TGTGCCAGCAGCGTCCGGGACAGCGTCTTGAACACTGAAGCTTTCTTT	CASSVRDSVLNTEAFF
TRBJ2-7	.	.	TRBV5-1	TGCGCCAGCAGCTATTCGTATACCGGGGAGCAGTACTTC	CASSYSYTGEQYF
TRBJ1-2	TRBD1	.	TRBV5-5	TGTGCCAGCAGCTTGGGACAGGGGAAAAACTATGGCTACACCTTC	CASSLGQGKNYGYTF
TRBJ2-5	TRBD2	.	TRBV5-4	TGTGCCAGCAGCGCGGGTTTAGCGGGGGGCCTGGAGACCCAGTACTTC	CASSAGLAGGLETQYF
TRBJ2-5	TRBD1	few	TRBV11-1	TGTGCCAGCAGCCTGGGACAGTCAGAGACCCAGTACTTC	CASSLGQSETQYF
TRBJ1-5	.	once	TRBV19	TGTGCCAGTAGTATTAGTGACAGAAATCAGCCCCAGCATTTT	CASSISDRNQPQHF
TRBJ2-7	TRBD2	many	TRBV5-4	TGTGCCAGCAGCCCAGGACCTAGCGGGAGACTCTCCTACGAGCAGTACTTC	CASSPGPSGRLSYEQYF
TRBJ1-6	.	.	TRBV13	TGTGCCAGCACTCCTGAACCATGGGCACAGGGCCATTCACCCCTCCACTTT	CASTPEPWAQGHSPLHF
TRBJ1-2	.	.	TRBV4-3	TGCGCCAGCAGCCAAGGTTTCCGGGACCTCTATGGCTACACCTTC	CASSQGFRDLYGYTF
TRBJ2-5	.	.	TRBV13	TGTGCCAGCAGCACCTTGGGGTTGGAGACCCAGTACTTC	CASSTLGLETQYF
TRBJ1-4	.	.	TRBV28	TGTGCCAGCAGTCCCCGGCCAGCTGAAAAACTGTTTTTT	CASSPRPAEKLFF
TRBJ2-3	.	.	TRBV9	TGTGCCAGCAGCGTAGGAAATCCAGGCACAGATACGCAGTATTTT	CASSVGNPGTDTQYF
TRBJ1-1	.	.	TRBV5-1	TGCGCCAGCGGGGGAACCGATGGGGCGGCTTTCTTT	CASGGTDGAAFF
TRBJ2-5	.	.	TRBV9	TGTGCCAGCAGCGTAGGGGCGACTAGGGCAGAGACCCAGTACTTC	CASSVGATRAETQYF
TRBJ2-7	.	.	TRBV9	TGTGCCAGCAGCCCCTCGGGGATTTCCTACGAGCAGTACTTC	CASSPSGISYEQYF
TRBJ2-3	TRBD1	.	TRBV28	TGTGCCACAGACAGGGGCACAGATACGCAGTATTTT	CATDRGTDTQYF
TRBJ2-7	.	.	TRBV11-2	TGTGCCAGCAGCTCAGGAGGCAACGAGCAGTACTTC	CASSSGGNEQYF
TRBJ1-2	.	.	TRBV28	TGTGCCATTAGGGCAGGGGCCTATGGCTACACCTTC	CAIRAGAYGYTF
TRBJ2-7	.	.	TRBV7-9	TGTGCCAGCAGTGTCACTAGCCGGGGGGAGCAGTACTTC	CASSVTSRGEQYF
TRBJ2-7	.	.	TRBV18	TGTGCCAGCTCACCTCGACCTGGCGCCTACGAGCAGTACTTC	CASSPRPGAYEQYF
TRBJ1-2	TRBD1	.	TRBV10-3	TGTGCCATCAGTGAAGGGGACAGGGTCTATGGCTACACCTTC	CAISEGDRVYGYTF
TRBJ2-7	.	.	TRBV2	TGTGCCAGCATAGTTTTATCCCCCTACGAGCAGTACTTC	CASIVLSPYEQYF
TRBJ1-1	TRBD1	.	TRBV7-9	TGTGCCAGCGCCCGACAGGGGATATCTGAAGCTTTCTTT	CASARQGISEAFF
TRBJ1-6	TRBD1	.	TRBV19	TGTGCCAGTAGGCGTGTGACAGGGGTAACGCTTAATTCACCCCTCCACTTT	CASRRVTGVTLNSPLHF
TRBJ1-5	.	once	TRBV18	TGTGCCAGCTCAGCGGGTTTCGGACAGCCCCAGCATTTT	CASSAGFGQPQHF
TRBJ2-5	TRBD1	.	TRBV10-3	TGTGCCATCACTCCGGACAGGGTGGGAGAGACCCAGTACTTC	CAITPDRVGETQYF
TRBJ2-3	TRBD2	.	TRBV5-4	TGTGCCAGCAGCCCCGGACTAGCGGGAGGAGGAGATACGCAGTATTTT	CASSPGLAGGGDTQYF
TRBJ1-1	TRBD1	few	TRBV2	TGTGCCAGCAGCGGGGACAGGGGAAACACTGAAGCTTTCTTT	CASSGDRGNTEAFF
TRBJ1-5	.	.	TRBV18	TGTGCCAGCTCACACATTAGCAATCAGCCCCAGCATTTT	CASSHISNQPQHF
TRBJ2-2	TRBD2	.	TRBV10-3	TGTGCCATCGGGAAGGGGTTTACCGGGACTAGCGGGATCGCGGCCGGGGAGCTGTTTTTT	CAIGKGFTGTSGIAAGELFF
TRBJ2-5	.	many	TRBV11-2	TGTGCCAGCAGCTTATCATTCCAAGGGGAGACCCAGTACTTC	CASSLSFQGETQYF
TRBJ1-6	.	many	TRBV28	TGTGCCAGCAGTTTAGGGACCGATTCACCCCTCCACTTT	CASSLGTDSPLHF
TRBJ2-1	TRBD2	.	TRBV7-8	TGTGCCAGCAGCCCGAGACTAGCGGGAAGCAATGAGCAGTTCTTC	CASSPRLAGSNEQFF
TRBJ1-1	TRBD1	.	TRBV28	TGTGCCAGCAGTCCCACGACAGGGGGTGGAACTGAAGCTTTCTTT	CASSPTTGGGTEAFF
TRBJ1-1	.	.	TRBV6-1	TGTGCCAGCAGTGAAACAGGGAACACTGAAGCTTTCTTT	CASSETGNTEAFF
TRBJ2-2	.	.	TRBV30	TGTGCCTGGAGTGCCAGGGGGGAGCTGTTTTTT	CAWSARGELFF
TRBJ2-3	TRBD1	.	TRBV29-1	TGCAGCGTTGAAAGGACAGGGGCCCCCACAGATACGCAGTATTTT	CSVERTGAPTDTQYF
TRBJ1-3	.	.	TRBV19	TGTGCCACGTCAGGGTCTCACGGAAACACCATATATTTT	CATSGSHGNTIYF
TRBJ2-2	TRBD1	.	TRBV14	TGTGCCAGCAGCCCAACCGGACAGGGTCTGCGCACCGGGGAGCTGTTTTTT	CASSPTGQGLRTGELFF
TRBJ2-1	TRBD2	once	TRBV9	TGTGCCAGCAGCGTTATGACTAGCGGCTCCTACAATGAGCAGTTCTTC	CASSVMTSGSYNEQFF
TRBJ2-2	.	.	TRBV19	TGTGCCAGTACCCAGGGCTCTTTGAACACCGGGGAGCTGTTTTTT	CASTQGSLNTGELFF